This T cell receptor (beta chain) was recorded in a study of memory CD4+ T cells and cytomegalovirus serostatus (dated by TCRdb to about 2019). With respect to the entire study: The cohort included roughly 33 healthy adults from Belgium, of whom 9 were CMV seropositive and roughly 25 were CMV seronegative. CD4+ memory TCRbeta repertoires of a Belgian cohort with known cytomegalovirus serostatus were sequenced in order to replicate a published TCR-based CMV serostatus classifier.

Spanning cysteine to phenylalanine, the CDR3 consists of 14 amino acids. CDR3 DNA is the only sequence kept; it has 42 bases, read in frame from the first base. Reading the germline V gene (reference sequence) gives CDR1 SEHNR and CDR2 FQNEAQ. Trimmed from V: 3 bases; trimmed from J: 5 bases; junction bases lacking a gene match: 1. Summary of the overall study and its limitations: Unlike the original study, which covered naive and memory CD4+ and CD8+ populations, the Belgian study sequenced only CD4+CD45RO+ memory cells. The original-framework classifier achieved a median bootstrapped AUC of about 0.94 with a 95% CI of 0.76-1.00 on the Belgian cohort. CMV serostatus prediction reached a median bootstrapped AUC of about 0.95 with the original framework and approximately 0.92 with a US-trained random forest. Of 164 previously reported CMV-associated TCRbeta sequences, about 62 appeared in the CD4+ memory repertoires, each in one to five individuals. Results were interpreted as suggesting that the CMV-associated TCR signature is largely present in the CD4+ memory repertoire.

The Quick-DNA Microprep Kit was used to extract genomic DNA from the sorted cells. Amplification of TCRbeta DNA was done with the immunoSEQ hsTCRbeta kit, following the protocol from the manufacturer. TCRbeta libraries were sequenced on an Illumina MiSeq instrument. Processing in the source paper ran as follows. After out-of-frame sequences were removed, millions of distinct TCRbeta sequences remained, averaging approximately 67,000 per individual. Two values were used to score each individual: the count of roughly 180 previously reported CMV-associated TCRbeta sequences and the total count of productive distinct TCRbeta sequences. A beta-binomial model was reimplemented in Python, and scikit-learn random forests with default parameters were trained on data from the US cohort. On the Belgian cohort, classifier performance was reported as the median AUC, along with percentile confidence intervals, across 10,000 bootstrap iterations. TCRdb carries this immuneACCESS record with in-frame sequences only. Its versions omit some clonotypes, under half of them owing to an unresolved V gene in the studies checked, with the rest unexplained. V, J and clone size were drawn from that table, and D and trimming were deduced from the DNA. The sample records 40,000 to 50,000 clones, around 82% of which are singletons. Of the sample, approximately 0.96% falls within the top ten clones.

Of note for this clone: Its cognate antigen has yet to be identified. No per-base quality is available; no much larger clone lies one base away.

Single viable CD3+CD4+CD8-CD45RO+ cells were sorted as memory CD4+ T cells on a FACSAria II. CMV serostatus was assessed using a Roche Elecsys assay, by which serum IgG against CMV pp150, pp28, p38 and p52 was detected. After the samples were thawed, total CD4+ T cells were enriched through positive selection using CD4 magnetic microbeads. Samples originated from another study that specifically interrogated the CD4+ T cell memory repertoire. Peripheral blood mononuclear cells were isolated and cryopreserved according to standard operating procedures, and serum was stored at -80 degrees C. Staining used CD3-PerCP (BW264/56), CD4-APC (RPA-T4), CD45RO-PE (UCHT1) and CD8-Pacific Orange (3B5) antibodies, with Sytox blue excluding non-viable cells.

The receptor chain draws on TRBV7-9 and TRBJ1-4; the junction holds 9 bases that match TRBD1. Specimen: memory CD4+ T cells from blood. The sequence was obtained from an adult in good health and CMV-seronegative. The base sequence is TGTGCCAGCAGCTTCGGGACAGGGAATGAAAAACTGTTTTTT. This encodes CASSFGTGNEKLFF. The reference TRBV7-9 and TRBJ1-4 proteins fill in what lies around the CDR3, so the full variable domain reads DTGVSQNPRHKITKRGQNVTFRCDPISEHNRLYWYRQTLGQGPEFLTYFQNEAQLEKSRLLSDRFSAERPKGSFSTLEIQRTEQGDSAMYLCASSFGTGNEKLFFGSGTQLSVL.